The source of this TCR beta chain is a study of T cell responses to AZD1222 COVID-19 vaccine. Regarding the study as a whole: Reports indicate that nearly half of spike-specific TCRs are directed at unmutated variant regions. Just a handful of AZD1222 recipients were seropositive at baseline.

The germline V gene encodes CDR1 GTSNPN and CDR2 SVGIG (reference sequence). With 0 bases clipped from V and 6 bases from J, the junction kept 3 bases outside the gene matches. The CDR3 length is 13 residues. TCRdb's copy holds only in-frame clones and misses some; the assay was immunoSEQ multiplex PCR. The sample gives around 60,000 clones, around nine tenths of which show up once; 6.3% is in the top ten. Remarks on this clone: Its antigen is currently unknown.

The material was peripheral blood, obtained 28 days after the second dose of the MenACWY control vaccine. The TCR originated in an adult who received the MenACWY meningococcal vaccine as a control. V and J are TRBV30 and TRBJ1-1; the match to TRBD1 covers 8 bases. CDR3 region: CAWSVQGGAEAFF. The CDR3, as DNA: TGTGCCTGGAGTGTACAGGGGGGCGCTGAAGCTTTCTTT.